This T cell receptor (beta chain) was captured by sequencing in a study of T cell responses to AZD1222 COVID-19 vaccine. Study results and caveats: The CD4 TCRs associated with vaccination extended across spike and predominated at 160-218 and 743-854. A mostly white British donor set with more females was recruited, and clonal diversity was possibly underestimated.

Between the trimmed V and J ends, which lost 0 bases and 7 bases, there was a span of 13 bases. CDR1 GTSNPN and CDR2 SVGIG come from the germline V gene (reference sequence). This CDR3 is 13 amino acids long. Turning to this clone: Its target is not known.

Generated by immunoSEQ multiplex PCR, the TCRdb table keeps only in-frame clones and is missing some. The sample carries 150,000 to 160,000 clones, 90% to 95% recorded once. The V and J genes are TRBV30 and TRBJ2-7; no reliable D call. The sequenced sample was peripheral blood, obtained 28 days after the second AZD1222 dose. The source is an adult who received the AZD1222 COVID-19 vaccine. CDR3 residues: CAWSVGVTTEQYF. The CDR3 coding sequence is TGTGCCTGGAGTGTAGGAGTCACCACGGAGCAGTACTTC.